These T cell receptor beta chains were read from a single sample in a study of beta chain features in type 1 diabetes. Some clones are missing from TCRdb's copy, which holds only in-frame ones; the method was immunoSEQ multiplex PCR. The table shows over 650,000 clones, with roughly an eighth occurring only once. Sequenced sample: naive CD4+ T cells from blood. The receptors were gathered from a man younger than 30 with type 1 diabetes. Both conserved end residues are part of each CDR3. Fields, in order: J gene, V gene, clone size, D gene, CDR3 DNA, CDR3 protein. The D gene is left open where the match is weak. Where a row states a size, it is once, few, many or the class of an expanded clone; other rows omit it.

J gene: TRBJ2-6; V gene: TRBV5-1; clone size: few; D gene: -; CDR3 DNA: TGCGCCAGCAGCCTGCGACAGGTCGGGCCTGGGGCCAACGTCCTGACTTTC; CDR3 protein: CASSLRQVGPGANVLTF
J gene: TRBJ1-3; V gene: TRBV30; clone size: -; D gene: -; CDR3 DNA: TGTGCCTGGAGGGTCACAGCTTACTCTGGAAACACCATATATTTT; CDR3 protein: CAWRVTAYSGNTIYF
J gene: TRBJ2-5; V gene: TRBV7-7; clone size: -; D gene: TRBD2; CDR3 DNA: TGTGCTAGCAGCCCTTACTCAGCGGGGTCGCAGACCCAGTACTTC; CDR3 protein: CASSPYSAGSQTQYF
J gene: TRBJ2-6; V gene: TRBV5-1; clone size: few; D gene: TRBD1; CDR3 DNA: TGCGCCAGCAGCTCCTCCTTCGGGACAGGGTATTCCTCTGGGGCCAACGTCCTGACTTTC; CDR3 protein: CASSSSFGTGYSSGANVLTF
J gene: TRBJ2-7; V gene: TRBV5-1; clone size: -; D gene: -; CDR3 DNA: TGCGCCAGCAGCCCGACCGGGCCACCGGGAGAGCAGTACTTC; CDR3 protein: CASSPTGPPGEQYF
J gene: TRBJ1-4; V gene: TRBV30; clone size: -; D gene: TRBD1; CDR3 DNA: TGTGCCTGGGGGCGGACAGGGGGAAATGAAAAACTGTTTTTT; CDR3 protein: CAWGRTGGNEKLFF
J gene: TRBJ1-1; V gene: TRBV11-2; clone size: -; D gene: -; CDR3 DNA: TGTGCCAGCAGCTTTTATTTGGAAAACGCTGAAGCTTTCTTT; CDR3 protein: CASSFYLENAEAFF
J gene: TRBJ1-5; V gene: TRBV6-1; clone size: few; D gene: -; CDR3 DNA: TGTGCCAGCTCCCCATGGGGGCTCGGTCAGCCCCAGCATTTT; CDR3 protein: CASSPWGLGQPQHF
J gene: TRBJ2-3; V gene: TRBV5-6; clone size: few; D gene: -; CDR3 DNA: TGTGCCAGCAGCCGTCCGGGGTTCCTCACAGATACGCAGTATTTT; CDR3 protein: CASSRPGFLTDTQYF
J gene: TRBJ1-5; V gene: TRBV29-1; clone size: few; D gene: TRBD1; CDR3 DNA: TGCAGCGTAGCACAGGGGCAGAGCAATCAGCCCCAGCATTTT; CDR3 protein: CSVAQGQSNQPQHF
J gene: TRBJ1-5; V gene: TRBV25-1; clone size: -; D gene: TRBD1; CDR3 DNA: TGTGCCAGCAGTGACCGACAGGACAGGGGGCGAAATCAGCCCCAGCATTTT; CDR3 protein: CASSDRQDRGRNQPQHF
J gene: TRBJ2-3; V gene: TRBV5-8; clone size: few; D gene: -; CDR3 DNA: TGTGCCAGCAGCTTTCCCCCGCTCGGGGATACGCAGTATTTT; CDR3 protein: CASSFPPLGDTQYF
J gene: TRBJ1-4; V gene: TRBV7-9; clone size: few; D gene: TRBD1; CDR3 DNA: TGTGCCAGCAGCACCAGACAGGGCACTAATGAAAAACTGTTTTTT; CDR3 protein: CASSTRQGTNEKLFF
J gene: TRBJ1-1; V gene: TRBV7-6; clone size: few; D gene: -; CDR3 DNA: TGTGCCAGCAGCCCTGGACCGAACACTGAAGCTTTCTTT; CDR3 protein: CASSPGPNTEAFF
J gene: TRBJ2-7; V gene: TRBV7-2; clone size: few; D gene: TRBD2; CDR3 DNA: TGTGCCAGCAGAGGGACTAGCGGACCGAGGGGAAAATACGAGCAGTACTTC; CDR3 protein: CASRGTSGPRGKYEQYF
J gene: TRBJ2-5; V gene: TRBV15; clone size: -; D gene: TRBD1; CDR3 DNA: TGTGCCACCAGCAGAGTCTACAGGGGTAACCAAGAGACCCAGTACTTC; CDR3 protein: CATSRVYRGNQETQYF
J gene: TRBJ2-2; V gene: TRBV5-1; clone size: -; D gene: -; CDR3 DNA: TGCGCCAGCAGCTTAATGGACAGAGAACTAAACACCGGGGAGCTGTTTTTT; CDR3 protein: CASSLMDRELNTGELFF
J gene: TRBJ1-2; V gene: TRBV28; clone size: -; D gene: -; CDR3 DNA: TGTGCCAGCAGTTTAGGACCCTATGGCTACACCTTC; CDR3 protein: CASSLGPYGYTF
J gene: TRBJ2-5; V gene: TRBV2; clone size: -; D gene: TRBD1; CDR3 DNA: TGTGCCAGCAGGGACAGGTGGGGGAGCAGAGAGACCCAGTACTTC; CDR3 protein: CASRDRWGSRETQYF
J gene: TRBJ2-1; V gene: TRBV30; clone size: -; D gene: TRBD2; CDR3 DNA: TGTGCCTGGAAGCGGGGTCTATCCTACAATGAGCAGTTCTTC; CDR3 protein: CAWKRGLSYNEQFF
J gene: TRBJ2-7; V gene: TRBV9; clone size: -; D gene: TRBD2; CDR3 DNA: TGTGCCAGCAGCGTAGCTGAGCGGGGGGAAATCCCCTACGAGCAGTACTTC; CDR3 protein: CASSVAERGEIPYEQYF
J gene: TRBJ1-3; V gene: TRBV30; clone size: few; D gene: -; CDR3 DNA: TGTGCCTGGGGTTCTGGAAACACCATATATTTT; CDR3 protein: CAWGSGNTIYF
J gene: TRBJ1-4; V gene: TRBV6-4; clone size: -; D gene: -; CDR3 DNA: TGTGCCACCAAGGGGGGCCCTCACCAATATAATGAAAAACTGTTTTTT; CDR3 protein: CATKGGPHQYNEKLFF
J gene: TRBJ1-2; V gene: TRBV18; clone size: -; D gene: TRBD1; CDR3 DNA: TGTGCCAGCTCACCACCGCGGACAGGGAACTATGGCTACACCTTC; CDR3 protein: CASSPPRTGNYGYTF
J gene: TRBJ2-7; V gene: TRBV7-9; clone size: -; D gene: -; CDR3 DNA: TGTGCCAGCAGCTTAAGCCAACTAAGTTACGAGCAGTACTTC; CDR3 protein: CASSLSQLSYEQYF
J gene: TRBJ2-1; V gene: TRBV19; clone size: few; D gene: -; CDR3 DNA: TGTGCCAGTAGTCGCGGGGACTCCTACAATGAGCAGTTCTTC; CDR3 protein: CASSRGDSYNEQFF
J gene: TRBJ1-1; V gene: TRBV18; clone size: -; D gene: -; CDR3 DNA: TGTGCCAGCTCAGGGAACGGGAACACTGAAGCTTTCTTT; CDR3 protein: CASSGNGNTEAFF
J gene: TRBJ1-1; V gene: TRBV20-1; clone size: few; D gene: -; CDR3 DNA: TGCAGTGCTAGAGAGCAGGTTGAGGCTTTCTTT; CDR3 protein: CSAREQVEAFF
J gene: TRBJ2-7; V gene: TRBV5-4; clone size: few; D gene: -; CDR3 DNA: TGTGCCAGCAGCTTGGTACTGGTCTACGAGCAGTACTTC; CDR3 protein: CASSLVLVYEQYF
J gene: TRBJ2-3; V gene: TRBV27; clone size: -; D gene: TRBD1; CDR3 DNA: TGTGCCAGCAGCTTGACAGGGGGCACAGATACGCAGTATTTT; CDR3 protein: CASSLTGGTDTQYF
J gene: TRBJ2-7; V gene: TRBV7-2; clone size: -; D gene: -; CDR3 DNA: TGTGCCAGCAGCTTAGAGACGGTACAGGGCGGCGAGCAGTACTTC; CDR3 protein: CASSLETVQGGEQYF
J gene: TRBJ2-2; V gene: TRBV7-2; clone size: -; D gene: TRBD2; CDR3 DNA: TGTGCCAGCAGCTCGGGACTAGATGCCGGGGAGCTGTTTTTT; CDR3 protein: CASSSGLDAGELFF
J gene: TRBJ2-7; V gene: TRBV7-2; clone size: -; D gene: -; CDR3 DNA: TGTGCCAGCAGCTTAGACCCCGCTTCCTCCTACGAGCAGTACTTC; CDR3 protein: CASSLDPASSYEQYF
J gene: TRBJ2-7; V gene: TRBV6-5; clone size: -; D gene: -; CDR3 DNA: TGTGCCAGCAGGCGGGACCGAACCTACGAGCAGTACTTC; CDR3 protein: CASRRDRTYEQYF
J gene: TRBJ2-3; V gene: TRBV7-2; clone size: -; D gene: -; CDR3 DNA: TGTGCCAGCAGCCCCCGGGGGGCCGGGACAGATACGCAGTATTTT; CDR3 protein: CASSPRGAGTDTQYF
J gene: TRBJ1-3; V gene: TRBV10-3; clone size: few; D gene: -; CDR3 DNA: TGTGCCATCAGTGAGTCGAAAACCTCGGGAAACACCATATATTTT; CDR3 protein: CAISESKTSGNTIYF
J gene: TRBJ2-5; V gene: TRBV6-5; clone size: few; D gene: -; CDR3 DNA: TGTGCCAGCAGTTACTCCTGGGCGAGGCCTGAGAGGGCCCAGTACTTC; CDR3 protein: CASSYSWARPERAQYF
J gene: TRBJ1-4; V gene: TRBV6-6; clone size: -; D gene: -; CDR3 DNA: TGTGCCAGCAGTTATTATCGGGGCGAACTGTTTTTT; CDR3 protein: CASSYYRGELFF
J gene: TRBJ2-7; V gene: TRBV30; clone size: few; D gene: TRBD1; CDR3 DNA: TGTGCCTGGAAGAGGGGACAGGGAATATCCTACGAGCAGTACTTC; CDR3 protein: CAWKRGQGISYEQYF
J gene: TRBJ2-5; V gene: TRBV7-2; clone size: few; D gene: TRBD2; CDR3 DNA: TGTGCCAGCAGCTTAGTCGGGACTAGCGCCGCTGGGACCCAGTACTTC; CDR3 protein: CASSLVGTSAAGTQYF